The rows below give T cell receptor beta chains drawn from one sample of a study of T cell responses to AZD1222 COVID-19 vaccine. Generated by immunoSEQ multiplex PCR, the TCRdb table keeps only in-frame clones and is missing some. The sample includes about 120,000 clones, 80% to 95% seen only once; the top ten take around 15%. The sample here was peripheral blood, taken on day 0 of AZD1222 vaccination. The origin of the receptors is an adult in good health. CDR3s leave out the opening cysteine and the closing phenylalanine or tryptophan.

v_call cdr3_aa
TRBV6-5 ASSDLWRGNTEAF
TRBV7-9 ASSLAGQTTEAF
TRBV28 ASSPPPSGMVTDTQY
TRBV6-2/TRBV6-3 ASSWTGNTEAF
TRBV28 ASSWGQGYDTQY
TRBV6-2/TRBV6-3 ASSGYTGVYEQY
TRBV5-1 ASSLNLGGPTDTQY
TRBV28 ASSLGLTFTGELF
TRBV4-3 ASSHSRLVPRLGYQETQY
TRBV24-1 ATSDSAPVWGTGELF
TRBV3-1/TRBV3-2 ASSMTDLGGYT
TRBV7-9 ASSLGGGSSYEQY
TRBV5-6 ASSLGVGARGYT
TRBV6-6 ASGSNRGNNEKLF
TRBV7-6 ASSLEPGLAGVPHEQY
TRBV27 ASASPLAQF
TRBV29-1 SVETLWGLADNEQF
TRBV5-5 ASSLLGVTEAF
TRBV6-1 ASSDDENYEQY
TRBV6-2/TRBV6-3 ASSYSTSGRNSRDEQF
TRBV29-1 SVGPGQGGNYGYT
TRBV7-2 ASSLGTPRDSPLH
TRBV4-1 ASSQDMGTEAF
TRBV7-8 ASSPTGADGYT
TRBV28 ASSLVIPGELF
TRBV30 AWRLKLAFEGNEQF
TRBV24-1 ATSDPDRQETQY
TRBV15 ATSSEPLGTEAF
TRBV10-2 ASRTGGLNSPLH
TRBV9 ASSPSGGGNGKTQY
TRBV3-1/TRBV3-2 ASSPLLRTINEQF
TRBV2 ASRTGGGGYT
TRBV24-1 ATSDWGNEQF
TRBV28 ASSLGSVVGETQY
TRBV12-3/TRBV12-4 ASSLGAGYGYT